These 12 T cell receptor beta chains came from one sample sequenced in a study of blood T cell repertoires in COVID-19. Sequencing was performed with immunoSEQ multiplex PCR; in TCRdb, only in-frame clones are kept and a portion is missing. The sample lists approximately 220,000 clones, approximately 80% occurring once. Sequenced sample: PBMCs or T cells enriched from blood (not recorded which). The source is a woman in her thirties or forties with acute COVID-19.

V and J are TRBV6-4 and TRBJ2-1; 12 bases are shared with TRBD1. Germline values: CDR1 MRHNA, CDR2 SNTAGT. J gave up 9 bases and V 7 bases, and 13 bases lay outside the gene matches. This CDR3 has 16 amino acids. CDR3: CASMDHPGQGASEQFF. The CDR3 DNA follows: TGTGCCAGCATGGACCACCCGGGACAGGGGGCGTCTGAGCAGTTCTTC.

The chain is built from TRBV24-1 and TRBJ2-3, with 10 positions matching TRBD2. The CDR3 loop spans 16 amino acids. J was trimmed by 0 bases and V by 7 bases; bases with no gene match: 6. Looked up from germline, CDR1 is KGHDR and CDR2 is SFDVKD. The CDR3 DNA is TGTGCCACCAGCTCTAGCGGGAGCTTTAGCACAGATACGCAGTATTTT. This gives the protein CATSSSGSFSTDTQYF.

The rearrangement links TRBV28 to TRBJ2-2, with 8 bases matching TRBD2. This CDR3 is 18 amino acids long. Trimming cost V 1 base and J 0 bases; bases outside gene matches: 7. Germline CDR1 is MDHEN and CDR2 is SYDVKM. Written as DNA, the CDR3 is TGTGCCAGCAGTTTATTAGTACTAGCGGACGCGAACACCGGGGAGCTGTTTTTT. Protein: CASSLLVLADANTGELFF.

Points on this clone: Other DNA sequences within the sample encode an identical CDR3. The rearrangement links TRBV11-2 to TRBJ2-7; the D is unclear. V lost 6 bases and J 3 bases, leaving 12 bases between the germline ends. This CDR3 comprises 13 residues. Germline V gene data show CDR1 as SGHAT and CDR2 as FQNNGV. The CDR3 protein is CASSLDRDYEQYF. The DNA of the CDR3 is TGTGCCAGCAGTCTAGACCGCGACTACGAGCAGTACTTC. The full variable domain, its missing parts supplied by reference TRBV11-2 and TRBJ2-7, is EAGVAQSPRYKIIEKRQSVAFWCNPISGHATLYWYQQILGQGPKLLIQFQNNGVVDDSQLPKDRFSAERLKGVDSTLKIQPAKLEDSAVYLCASSLDRDYEQYFGPGTRLTVT.

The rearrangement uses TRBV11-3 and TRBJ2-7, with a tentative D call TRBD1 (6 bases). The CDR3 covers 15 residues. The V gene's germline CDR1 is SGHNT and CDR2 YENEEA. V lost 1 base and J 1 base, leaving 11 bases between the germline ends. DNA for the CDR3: TGTGCCAGCAGCTTAGGGGGGCTGGGGTCCTACGAGCAGTACTTC. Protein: CASSLGGLGSYEQYF.

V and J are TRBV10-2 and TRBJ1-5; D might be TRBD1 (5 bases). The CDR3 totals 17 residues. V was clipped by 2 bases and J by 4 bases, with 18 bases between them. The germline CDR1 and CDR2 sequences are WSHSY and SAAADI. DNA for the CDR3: TGCGCCAGCAGTGAGCGCCCCGACAGCCTGAGTAATCAGCCCCAGCATTTT. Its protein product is CASSERPDSLSNQPQHF.

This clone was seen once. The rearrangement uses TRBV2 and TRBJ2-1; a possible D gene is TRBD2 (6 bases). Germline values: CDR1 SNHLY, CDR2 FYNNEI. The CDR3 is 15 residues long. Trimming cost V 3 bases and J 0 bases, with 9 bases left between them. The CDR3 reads CASSEGGVSYNEQFF. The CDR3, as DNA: TGTGCCAGCAGTGAGGGCGGGGTCTCCTACAATGAGCAGTTCTTC. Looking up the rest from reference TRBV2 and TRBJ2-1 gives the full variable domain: EPEVTQTPSHQVTQMGQEVILRCVPISNHLYFYWYRQILGQKVEFLVSFYNNEISEKSEIFDDQFSVERPDGSNFTLKIRSTKLEDSAMYFCASSEGGVSYNEQFFGPGTRLTVL.

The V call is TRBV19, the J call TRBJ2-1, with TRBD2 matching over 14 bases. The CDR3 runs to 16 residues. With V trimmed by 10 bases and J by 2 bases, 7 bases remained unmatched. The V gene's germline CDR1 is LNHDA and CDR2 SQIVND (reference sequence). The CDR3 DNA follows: TGTGCCACCCGGACTAGCGGGGGGTTTACCTACAATGAGCAGTTCTTC. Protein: CATRTSGGFTYNEQFF.

The CDR3 DNA reads TGTGCCACCAGTGTTGGCCGCGGGACGGGCAAAAACATTCAGTACTTC. Its translation is CATSVGRGTGKNIQYF. The chain links TRBV24-1 to TRBJ2-4, with a possible D match to TRBD2 (6 bases). The V end lost 5 bases, the J end lost 3 bases, and 16 bases lay between the germline ends. This CDR3 has 16 residues. Germline V CDR1 and CDR2: KGHDR, SFDVKD.

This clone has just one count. The chain's CDR3 is CASSQDREVNEKLFF. Here the CDR3 DNA reads TGTGCCAGCAGCCAGGACAGGGAAGTTAATGAAAAACTGTTTTTT. The chain couples TRBV7-9 to TRBJ1-4; 8 bases align to TRBD1. V was clipped by 5 bases and J by 4 bases; unmatched bases: 6. Germline CDR1 SEHNR, CDR2 FQNEAQ (reference sequence). The CDR3 has 15 residues.

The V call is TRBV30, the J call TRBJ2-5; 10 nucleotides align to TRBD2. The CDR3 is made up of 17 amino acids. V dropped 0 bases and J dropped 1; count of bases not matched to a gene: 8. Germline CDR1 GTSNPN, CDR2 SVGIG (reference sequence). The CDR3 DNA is TGTGCCTGGAGTGTTGGGGTAGCGGGGGGATCCCAAGAGACCCAGTACTTC. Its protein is CAWSVGVAGGSQETQYF.

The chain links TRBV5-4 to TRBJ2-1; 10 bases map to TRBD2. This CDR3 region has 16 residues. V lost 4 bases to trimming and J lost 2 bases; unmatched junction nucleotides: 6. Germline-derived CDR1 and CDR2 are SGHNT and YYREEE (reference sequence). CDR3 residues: CASSPDGTSAYNEQFF. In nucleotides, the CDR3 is TGTGCCAGCAGCCCGGACGGGACTAGCGCCTACAATGAGCAGTTCTTC.